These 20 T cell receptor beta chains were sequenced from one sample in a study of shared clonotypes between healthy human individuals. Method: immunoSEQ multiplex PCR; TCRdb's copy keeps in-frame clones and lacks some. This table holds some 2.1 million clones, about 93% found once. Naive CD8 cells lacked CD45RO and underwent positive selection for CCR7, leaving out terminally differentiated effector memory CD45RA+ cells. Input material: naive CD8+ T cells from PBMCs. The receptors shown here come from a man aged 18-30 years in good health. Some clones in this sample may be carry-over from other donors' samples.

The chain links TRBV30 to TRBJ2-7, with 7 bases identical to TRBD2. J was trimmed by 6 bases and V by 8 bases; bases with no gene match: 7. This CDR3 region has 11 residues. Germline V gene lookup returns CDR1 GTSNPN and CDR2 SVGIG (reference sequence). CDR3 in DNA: TGTGCCGGGGAGGGGAGCTCCGAGCAGTACTTC. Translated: CAGEGSSEQYF. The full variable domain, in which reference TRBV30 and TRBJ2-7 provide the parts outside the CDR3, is SQTIHQWPATLVQPVGSPLSLECTVEGTSNPNLYWYRQAAGRGLQLLFYSVGIGQISSEVPQNLSASRPQDRQFILSSKKLLLSDSGFYLCAGEGSSEQYFGPGTRLTVT.

The CDR3 sequence is CASSFWQGEETQYF. The DNA of the CDR3 is TGTGCCAGCAGTTTCTGGCAGGGCGAAGAGACCCAGTACTTC. This chain joins TRBV28 and TRBJ2-5; D might be TRBD1 (5 bases). Per germline, CDR1 MDHEN and CDR2 SYDVKM. Trimming stripped 3 bases from V and 3 bases from J, with 11 bases between. The CDR3 totals 14 residues.

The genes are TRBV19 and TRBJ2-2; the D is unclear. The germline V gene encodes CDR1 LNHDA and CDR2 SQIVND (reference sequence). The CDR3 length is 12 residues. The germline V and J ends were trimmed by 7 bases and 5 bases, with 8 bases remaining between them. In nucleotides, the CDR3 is TGTGCCAGTAACGAACAGACCGGGGAGCTGTTTTTT. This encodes CASNEQTGELFF.

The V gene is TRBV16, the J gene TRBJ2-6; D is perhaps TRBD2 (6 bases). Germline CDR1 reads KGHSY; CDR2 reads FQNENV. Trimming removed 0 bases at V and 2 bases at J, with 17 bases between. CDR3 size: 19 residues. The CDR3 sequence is CASSQSTAGGIPGANVLTF. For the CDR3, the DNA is TGTGCCAGCAGCCAATCGACGGCAGGAGGGATTCCTGGGGCCAACGTCCTGACTTTC.

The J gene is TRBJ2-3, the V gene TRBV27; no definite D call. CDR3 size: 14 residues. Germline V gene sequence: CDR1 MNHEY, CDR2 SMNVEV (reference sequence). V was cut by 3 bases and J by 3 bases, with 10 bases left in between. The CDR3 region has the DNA TGTGCCAGCAGTTTGAGGCGAGTGACAGATACGCAGTATTTT. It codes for CASSLRRVTDTQYF.

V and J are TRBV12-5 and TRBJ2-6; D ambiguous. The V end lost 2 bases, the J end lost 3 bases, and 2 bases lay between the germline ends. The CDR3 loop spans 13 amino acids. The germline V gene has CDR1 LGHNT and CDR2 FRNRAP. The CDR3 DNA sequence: TGTGCTAGTGGTTTGTTTGGGGCCAACGTCCTGACTTTC. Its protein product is CASGLFGANVLTF. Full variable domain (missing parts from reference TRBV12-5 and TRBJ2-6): DARVTQTPRHKVTEMGQEVTMRCQPILGHNTVFWYRQTMMQGLELLAYFRNRAPLDDSGMPKDRFSAEMPDATLATLKIQPSEPRDSAVYFCASGLFGANVLTFGAGSRLTVL.

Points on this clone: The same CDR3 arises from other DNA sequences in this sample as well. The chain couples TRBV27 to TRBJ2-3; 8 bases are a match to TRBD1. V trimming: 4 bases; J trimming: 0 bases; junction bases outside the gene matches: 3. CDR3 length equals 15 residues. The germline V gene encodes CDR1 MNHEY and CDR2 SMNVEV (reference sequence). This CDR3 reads CASSYGTGSTDTQYF. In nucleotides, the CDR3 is TGTGCCAGCAGTTACGGGACAGGAAGCACAGATACGCAGTATTTT.

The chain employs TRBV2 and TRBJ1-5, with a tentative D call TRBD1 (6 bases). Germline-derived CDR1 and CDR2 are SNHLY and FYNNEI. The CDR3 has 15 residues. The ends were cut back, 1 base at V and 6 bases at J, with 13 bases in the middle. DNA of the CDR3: TGTGCCAGCAGTGAAGAGGTAGGGGGTTTTCAGCCCCAGCATTTT. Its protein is CASSEEVGGFQPQHF.

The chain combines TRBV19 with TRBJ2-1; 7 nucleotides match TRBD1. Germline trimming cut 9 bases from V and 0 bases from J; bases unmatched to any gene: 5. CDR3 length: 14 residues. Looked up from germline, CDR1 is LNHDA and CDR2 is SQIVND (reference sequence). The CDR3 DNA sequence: TGTGCCAGCTCCGGGACAGTCTCCTACAATGAGCAGTTCTTC. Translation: CASSGTVSYNEQFF.

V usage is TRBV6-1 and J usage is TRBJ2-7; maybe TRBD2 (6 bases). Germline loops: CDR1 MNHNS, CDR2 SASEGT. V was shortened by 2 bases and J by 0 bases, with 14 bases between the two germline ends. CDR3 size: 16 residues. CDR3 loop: CASSEHARENSYEQYF. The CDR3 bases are TGTGCCAGCAGTGAACACGCGCGGGAAAACTCCTACGAGCAGTACTTC.

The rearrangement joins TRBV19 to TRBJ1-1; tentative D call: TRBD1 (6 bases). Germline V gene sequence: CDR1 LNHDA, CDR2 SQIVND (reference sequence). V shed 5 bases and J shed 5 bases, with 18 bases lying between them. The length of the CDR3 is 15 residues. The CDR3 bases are TGTGCCAGTAGTCCATCCCCTGCAGGGGTAACTGAAGCTTTCTTT. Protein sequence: CASSPSPAGVTEAFF.

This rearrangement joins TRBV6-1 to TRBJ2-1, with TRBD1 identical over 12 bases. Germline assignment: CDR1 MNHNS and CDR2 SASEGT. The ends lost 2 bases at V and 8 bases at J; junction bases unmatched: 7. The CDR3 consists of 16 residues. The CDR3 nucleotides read TGTGCCAGCAGTGAATACCGGGACAGGGGGCGCGATGAGCAGTTCTTC. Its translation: CASSEYRDRGRDEQFF.

As DNA, the CDR3 is TGTGCCAGCAGTTTACTCCTAGCGGGAGACAGCGAGCAGTTCTTC. It yields the protein CASSLLLAGDSEQFF. This chain connects TRBV27 to TRBJ2-1; TRBD2 aligns across 10 bases. Trimming removed 2 bases from V and 10 bases from J; junction bases left unmatched: 8. The CDR3 runs 15 residues. Germline V lookup: CDR1 MNHEY, CDR2 SMNVEV (reference sequence).

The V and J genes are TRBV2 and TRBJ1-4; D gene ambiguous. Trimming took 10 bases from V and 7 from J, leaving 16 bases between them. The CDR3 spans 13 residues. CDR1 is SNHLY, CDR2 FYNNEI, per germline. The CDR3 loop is CAIYAGKGEKLFF. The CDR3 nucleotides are TGTGCCATATATGCGGGGAAGGGTGAAAAACTGTTTTTT.

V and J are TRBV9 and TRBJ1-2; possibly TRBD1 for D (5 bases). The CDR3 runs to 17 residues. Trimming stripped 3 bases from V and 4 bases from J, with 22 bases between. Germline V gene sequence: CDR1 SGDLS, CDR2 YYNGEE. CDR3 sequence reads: CASSGINQQTESYGYTF. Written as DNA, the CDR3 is TGTGCCAGCAGCGGAATAAACCAACAGACAGAGAGCTATGGCTACACCTTC.

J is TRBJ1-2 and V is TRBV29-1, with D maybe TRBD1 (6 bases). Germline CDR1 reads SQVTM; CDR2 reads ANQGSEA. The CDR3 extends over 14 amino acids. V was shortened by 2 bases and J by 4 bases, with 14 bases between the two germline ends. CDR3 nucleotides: TGCAGCGTTGAATGGGGGGGCCTTGGCTATGGCTACACCTTC. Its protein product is CSVEWGGLGYGYTF.

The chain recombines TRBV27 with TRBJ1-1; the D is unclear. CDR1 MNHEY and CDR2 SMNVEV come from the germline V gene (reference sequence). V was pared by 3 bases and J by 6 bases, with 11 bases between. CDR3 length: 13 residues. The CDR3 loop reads CASSFKGGAEAFF. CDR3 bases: TGTGCCAGCAGTTTCAAGGGCGGGGCTGAAGCTTTCTTT.

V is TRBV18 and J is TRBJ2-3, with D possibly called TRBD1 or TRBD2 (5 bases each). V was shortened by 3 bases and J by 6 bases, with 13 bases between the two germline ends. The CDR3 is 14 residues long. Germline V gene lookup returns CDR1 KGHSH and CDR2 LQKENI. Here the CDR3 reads CASSPAGGTDTQYF. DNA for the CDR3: TGTGCCAGCTCACCGGCTGGGGGTACTGATACGCAGTATTTT. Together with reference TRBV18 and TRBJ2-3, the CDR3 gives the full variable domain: NAGVMQNPRHLVRRRGQEARLRCSPMKGHSHVYWYRQLPEEGLKFMVYLQKENIIDESGMPKERFSAEFPKEGPSILRIQQVVRGDSAAYFCASSPAGGTDTQYFGPGTRLTVL.

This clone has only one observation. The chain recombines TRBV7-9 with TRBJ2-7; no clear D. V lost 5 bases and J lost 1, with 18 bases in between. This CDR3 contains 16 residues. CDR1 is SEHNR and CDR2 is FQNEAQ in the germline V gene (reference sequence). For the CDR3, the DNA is TGTGCCAGCAGCACCCCGCTGACTGGCCTATCCTACGAGCAGTACTTC. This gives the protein CASSTPLTGLSYEQYF.

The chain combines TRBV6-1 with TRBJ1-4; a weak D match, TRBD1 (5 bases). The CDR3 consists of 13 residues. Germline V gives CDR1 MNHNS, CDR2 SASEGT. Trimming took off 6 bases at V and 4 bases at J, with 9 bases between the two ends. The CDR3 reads CASRGRGNEKLFF. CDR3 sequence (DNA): TGTGCCAGCAGGGGACGGGGTAATGAAAAACTGTTTTTT.